These 22 T cell receptor beta chains originate from one sample sequenced in a study of long-term antiretroviral therapy in people with HIV. Run at survey level, the immunoSEQ assay was version v3.0. Libraries were prepared by immunoSEQ multiplex PCR; TCRdb keeps only in-frame clonotypes and omits some of them. The repertoire consists of 20,000 to 30,000 clones, with 79% occurring once and the leading ten covering more than 8.5%. Source: unsorted PBMCs, taken 1.2 years after starting antiretroviral therapy. Receptors were obtained from a woman aged 40-49 years with HIV.

V and J are TRBV27 and TRBJ1-2; the D is unclear. The germline CDR1 and CDR2 sequences are MNHEY and SMNVEV (reference sequence). V shed 3 bases and J shed 0 bases, with 8 bases lying between them. The CDR3 contains 14 residues. The CDR3 is CASSLDRTNYGYTF. The CDR3 DNA reads TGTGCCAGCAGTTTGGACCGCACTAACTATGGCTACACCTTC.

The chain is built from TRBV12-5 and TRBJ1-5; D is undetermined. The CDR3 has 15 amino acids. V was clipped by 1 base and J by 2 bases, with 9 bases between them. From germline, CDR1 is LGHNT and CDR2 FRNRAP. The CDR3 sequence is CASGLGSAGNQPQHF. The CDR3 coding sequence is TGTGCTAGTGGTTTGGGTTCGGCCGGCAATCAGCCCCAGCATTTT.

The CDR3 DNA reads TGTGCCAGCAGTGACCGGACAGGGAAAGGTTACGAGCAGTACTTC. Translated, it gives CASSDRTGKGYEQYF. The chain uses TRBV25-1 and TRBJ2-7; TRBD1 aligns across 8 bases. The CDR3 has 15 residues. The junction had 8 bases not matched to a gene; V was cut back by 3 bases and J by 4 bases. Germline CDR1 MGHDK, CDR2 SYGVNS.

This clone showed up just once. The chain uses TRBV10-1 and TRBJ2-1; no clear D. CDR1 is WNHNN, CDR2 SYGVQD, per germline (reference sequence). The CDR3 covers 13 residues. V was clipped by 1 base and J by 5 bases, with 6 bases between them. The chain's CDR3 is CASSEYQDNEQFF. The CDR3, as DNA: TGCGCCAGCAGTGAGTATCAGGACAATGAGCAGTTCTTC.

This clone was seen once. This chain's CDR3 is CASSYWPGRNEQYF. In DNA form, the CDR3 reads TGTGCCAGCAGTTACTGGCCCGGCCGGAACGAGCAGTACTTC. The chain is built from TRBV6-6 and TRBJ2-7; D remains unclear. Trimming removed 1 base from V and 5 bases from J, with 12 bases in between. The length of the CDR3 is 14 residues. The V gene's germline CDR1 is MNHNY and CDR2 SVGAGI (reference sequence).

Written as DNA, the CDR3 is TGTGCCAGCAGCTTAGTAACAGTAGAGACCCAGTACTTC. Translated, it gives CASSLVTVETQYF. The rearrangement joins TRBV7-9 to TRBJ2-5; D is unclear. Germline lookup yields CDR1 SEHNR and CDR2 FQNEAQ (reference sequence). V was shortened by 1 base and J by 4 bases, with 7 bases between the two germline ends. The CDR3 totals 13 residues.

V gene TRBV6-1 combines with J gene TRBJ2-3; 9 bases fit TRBD1. V lost 6 bases and J lost 1; bases outside the gene matches: 5. The CDR3 extends over 15 amino acids. Per the germline V gene, CDR1 is MNHNS and CDR2 is SASEGT. The CDR3 reads CASRPGQGRTDTQYF. In DNA, the CDR3 is TGTGCCAGCAGGCCGGGACAGGGACGCACAGATACGCAGTATTTT.

The rearrangement links TRBV11-2 to TRBJ2-7, with D perhaps being TRBD1 or TRBD2 (6 bases each). CDR3 length: 15 amino acids. From germline, CDR1 is SGHAT and CDR2 FQNNGV. V lost 1 base to trimming and J lost 7 bases, with 17 bases between them. The CDR3 sequence: CASSLVAGARGEQYF. Written as DNA, the CDR3 is TGTGCCAGCAGCTTAGTGGCAGGGGCACGGGGGGAGCAGTACTTC.

The rearrangement links TRBV6-5 to TRBJ2-7, with 8 positions matching TRBD2. V lost 0 bases to trimming and J lost 4 bases; unmatched junction nucleotides: 8. This CDR3 comprises 16 residues. Germline assignment: CDR1 MNHEY and CDR2 SVGAGI. CDR3 in DNA: TGTGCCAGCAGTTACTCCGGGACTAGTCGTACATACGAGCAGTACTTC. It is translated as CASSYSGTSRTYEQYF.

The rearrangement joins TRBV7-2 to TRBJ2-7, with unresolved D. This CDR3 has 13 amino acids. V was shortened by 5 bases and J by 2 bases, with 10 bases between the two germline ends. The germline V gene encodes CDR1 SGHTA and CDR2 FQGNSA. CDR3 sequence reads: CASSILGTYEQYF. The CDR3 DNA reads as TGTGCCAGCAGCATTCTAGGAACCTACGAGCAGTACTTC.

This clone was recorded a few times. DNA of the CDR3: TGTGCCAGCAGCCAATCTGGGTCTGCGTTGAACACTGAAGCTTTCTTT. This codes for CASSQSGSALNTEAFF. This chain connects TRBV16 to TRBJ1-1; no definite D call. V lost 0 bases and J 0 bases, leaving 11 bases between the germline ends. The CDR3 covers 16 residues. Germline CDR1 KGHSY, CDR2 FQNENV.

This clone appeared once. This chain links TRBV30 with TRBJ2-3, with D possibly matching TRBD2 (5 bases). Germline-derived CDR1 and CDR2 are GTSNPN and SVGIG (reference sequence). V lost 2 bases, J lost 7 bases, and 19 bases lay in between. The CDR3 consists of 15 residues. The CDR3 spells CAWSLLSRGQHTQYF. CDR3 nucleotide sequence: TGTGCCTGGAGTCTGTTGTCTCGCGGGCAGCATACGCAGTATTTT.

This clone was counted a single time. The rearrangement links TRBV7-6 to TRBJ1-3; TRBD1 aligns across 7 bases. This CDR3 comprises 15 residues. Germline values: CDR1 SGHVS, CDR2 FNYEAQ. J lost 2 bases, V lost 8 bases, and 9 bases had no gene match. CDR3 sequence reads: CASSIQGETGNTIYF. The CDR3 nucleotides are TGTGCCAGCTCTATTCAGGGGGAAACTGGAAACACCATATATTTT. Together with reference TRBV7-6 and TRBJ1-3, the CDR3 gives the full variable domain: GAGVSQSPRYKVTKRGQDVALRCDPISGHVSLYWYRQALGQGPEFLTYFNYEAQQDKSGLPNDRFSAERPEGSISTLTIQRTEQRDSAMYRCASSIQGETGNTIYFGEGSWLTVV.

This clone has only one observation. The genes are TRBV29-1 and TRBJ2-1, with a tentative D call TRBD1 (6 bases). The CDR3 runs 13 residues. The germline gives CDR1 SQVTM, CDR2 ANQGSEA. V dropped 6 bases and J dropped 2 bases, with 11 bases sitting between them. As DNA, the CDR3 is TGCAGCGTAGGCAGGGACACCTACAATGAGCAGTTCTTC. It translates to CSVGRDTYNEQFF.

This clone has more than one count but fewer than ten. V is TRBV7-7 and J is TRBJ2-7, with D maybe TRBD2 (6 bases). V was cut by 3 bases and J by 7 bases, with 13 bases left in between. Germline CDR1 and CDR2: SSHAT and FNYEAQ (reference sequence). The CDR3 has 13 residues. The CDR3 DNA follows: TGTGCCAGCAGCTTGGGGACTGAGGGAGAGCAGTACTTC. This encodes CASSLGTEGEQYF.

The chain links TRBV11-2 to TRBJ2-2; weak D call: TRBD2 (6 bases). The CDR3 has 16 residues. The ends were cut back, 3 bases at V and 4 bases at J, with 15 bases in the middle. CDR1 and CDR2 (germline): SGHAT, FQNNGV. For the CDR3, the DNA is TGTGCCAGCAGCTTCTTGGAACTAGCTGGCACCGGGGAGCTGTTTTTT. This codes for CASSFLELAGTGELFF.

V is TRBV19 and J is TRBJ1-1; no definite D call. Germline lookup yields CDR1 LNHDA and CDR2 SQIVND (reference sequence). This CDR3 region has 13 residues. V was shortened by 4 bases and J by 1 base, with 7 bases between the two germline ends. The CDR3 coding sequence is TGTGCCAGTAGTAGGGCCGGGAACACTGAAGCTTTCTTT. Translated: CASSRAGNTEAFF.

This clone appeared once. V usage is TRBV7-9 and J usage is TRBJ2-1; 7 bases are a match to TRBD2. Germline V gene lookup returns CDR1 SEHNR and CDR2 FQNEAQ (reference sequence). Losses at the gene ends were 5 bases for V and 5 bases for J; bases not matched to a gene: 9. There are 15 residues in the CDR3. In DNA, the CDR3 is TGTGCCAGCAGCCACCGCTGGGGAGGGGACAATGAGCAGTTCTTC. Translated: CASSHRWGGDNEQFF.

The gene calls are TRBV5-1 and TRBJ2-7, with D maybe TRBD2 (7 bases). The CDR3 spans 14 residues. Trimming took off 1 base at V and 5 bases at J, with 13 bases between the two ends. In germline, CDR1 is SGHRS, CDR2 YFSETQ. The CDR3 coding sequence is TGCGCCAGCAGCTTGAAAGGGGGGGCCCACGAGCAGTACTTC. This sequence encodes CASSLKGGAHEQYF.

This clone was observed a single time. The chain joins TRBV5-6 to TRBJ2-5, with TRBD1 matching 10 bases. With V trimmed by 3 bases and J by 1 base, 9 bases remained unmatched. The CDR3 spans 17 residues. Germline V CDR1 and CDR2: SGHDT, YYEEEE. The chain's CDR3 is CASSYTGQGVSQETQYF. CDR3 nucleotides: TGTGCCAGCAGCTACACCGGACAGGGGGTCTCCCAAGAGACCCAGTACTTC.

This chain links TRBV6-4 with TRBJ2-1; D perhaps matches TRBD1 (5 bases). The germline V gene has CDR1 MRHNA and CDR2 SNTAGT. V was shortened by 6 bases and J by 8 bases, with 11 bases between the two germline ends. This CDR3 is built from 12 residues. The chain's CDR3 is CASSPREYEQFF. CDR3 DNA sequence: TGTGCCAGCAGCCCCAGGGAATATGAGCAGTTCTTC.

The chain combines TRBV7-9 with TRBJ1-1, with D uncertain. The CDR3 totals 16 residues. V was shortened by 5 bases and J by 1 base, with 17 bases between the two germline ends. The germline V gene encodes CDR1 SEHNR and CDR2 FQNEAQ (reference sequence). This CDR3 is CASSPVFGEGNTEAFF. The CDR3 DNA is TGTGCCAGCAGCCCCGTCTTCGGGGAAGGGAACACTGAAGCTTTCTTT.